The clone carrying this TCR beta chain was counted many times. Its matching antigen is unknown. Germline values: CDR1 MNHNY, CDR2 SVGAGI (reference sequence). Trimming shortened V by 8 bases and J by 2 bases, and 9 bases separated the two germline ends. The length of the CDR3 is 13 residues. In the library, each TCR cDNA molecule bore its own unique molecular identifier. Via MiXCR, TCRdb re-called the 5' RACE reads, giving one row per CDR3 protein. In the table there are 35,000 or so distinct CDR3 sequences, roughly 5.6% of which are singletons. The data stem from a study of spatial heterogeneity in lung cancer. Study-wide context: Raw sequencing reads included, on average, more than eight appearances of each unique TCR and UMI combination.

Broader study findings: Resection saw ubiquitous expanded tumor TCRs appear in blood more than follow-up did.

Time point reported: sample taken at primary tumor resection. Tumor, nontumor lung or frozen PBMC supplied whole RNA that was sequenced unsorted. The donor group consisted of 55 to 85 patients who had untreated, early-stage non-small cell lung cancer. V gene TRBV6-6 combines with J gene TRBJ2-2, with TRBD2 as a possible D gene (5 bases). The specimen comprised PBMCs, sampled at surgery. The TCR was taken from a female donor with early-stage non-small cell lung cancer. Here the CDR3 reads CASGRGNTGELFF. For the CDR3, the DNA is TGTGCCAGCGGGAGAGGAAACACCGGGGAGCTGTTTTTT.